This TCR beta chain was recorded in a study of blood T cell repertoires in COVID-19. About the study: Acute and convalescent COVID-19 samples came from the United States, Italy and Spain.

Study processing details: The authors estimated nucleated cell counts from reference gene primer amplification. Sequenced by immunoSEQ multiplex PCR; TCRdb stores in-frame clones only, minus some. Clonal size and the V and J genes are those of that table, whereas D and trimming came from the DNA. The sample has about 260,000 clones; 70% to 90% are singletons. This clone is a singleton in its sample. The CDR3 sequence is 15 residues long. Trimming removed 2 bases from V and 2 bases from J, with 10 bases in between. Looked up from germline, CDR1 is LGHDT and CDR2 is YNNKEL (reference sequence). Sequences were obtained from peripheral blood. This TCR came from a woman between 45 and 60 years old with acute or convalescent COVID-19. V is TRBV3-1 (or the pseudogene TRBV3-2) and J is TRBJ2-1; TRBD2 is a possible D gene (5 bases). In DNA, the CDR3 is TGTGCCAGCAGCCAAAGCGGACTCACCTACAATGAGCAGTTCTTC. This codes for CASSQSGLTYNEQFF.